This paragraph reports one TCR beta chain. J was trimmed by 8 bases and V by 3 bases; bases with no gene match: 1. The CDR3 spans 13 residues. Looked up from germline, CDR1 is KGHSH and CDR2 is LQKENI. Per the original methods: ImmunoSEQ yielded junction-only sequences lacking quality scores, so filtering differed. Profiling relied on immunoSEQ multiplex PCR, and the TCRdb table lists in-frame clones only, not all of them. Clonal size and the V and J genes are those of that table, whereas D and trimming came from the DNA. The data hold 950,000 to 1,200,000 clones, with around three quarters observed a single time. The sample originates from a study of shared clonotypes between healthy human individuals.

J is TRBJ2-2 and V is TRBV18; 9 bases line up with TRBD1. The receptor was isolated from a man younger than 35 in good health. Some clones in this sample may be carry-over from other donors' samples. Sequencing was performed on memory CD4+ T cells from PBMCs. Subset of the sample: CD45RA-negative fraction. DNA for the CDR3: TGTGCCAGCTCACCGGGACAGGGAGGGGAGCTGTTTTTT. This encodes CASSPGQGGELFF.